One sample yielded the 14 T cell receptor beta chains listed below, sequenced in a study of response to subunit inactivated influenza vaccine. TCRdb analysed the RT-PCR reads with MiXCR anew, one entry per CDR3 protein. The table includes almost 600,000 distinct CDR3 sequences, about 15% detected once. Sequences were derived from PBMCs from blood, sampled about 12 days after vaccination. The receptors were sampled from a man aged 50 or older who received an inactivated influenza vaccine.

This clonotype came up many times. The V and J genes are TRBV12-3 or TRBV12-4 and TRBJ1-2, with D possibly TRBD1 on 6 matching bases. Trimming shortened V by 6 bases and J by 1 base, and 12 bases separated the two germline ends. This CDR3 has 14 residues. CDR3 coding DNA: TGTGCCAGCAGGGCCGACAGGCATAACTATGGCTACACCTTC. Encoded protein: CASRADRHNYGYTF.

This clonotype was seen only a few times. The chain couples TRBV5-1 to TRBJ1-6; 7 nucleotides line up with TRBD1. From germline, CDR1 is SGHRS and CDR2 YFSETQ. There are 16 residues in the CDR3. V gave up 0 bases and J gave up 5 bases; unmatched junction bases: 5. CDR3 bases: TGCGCCAGCAGCTTGGGACCCGGACAGGATAATTCACCCCTCCACTTT. It codes for CASSLGPGQDNSPLHF.

This clonotype was picked up many times. The chain carries TRBV9 and TRBJ2-2; either TRBD1 or TRBD2 may supply D (6 bases each). Germline-derived CDR1 and CDR2 are SGDLS and YYNGEE. This CDR3 is 16 amino acids long. Deletions cut 4 bases from V and 4 bases from J, with 17 bases between. The CDR3 protein is CASSPRGVLSTGELFF. Written as DNA, the CDR3 is TGTGCCAGCAGCCCTAGGGGGGTTTTGAGCACCGGGGAGCTGTTTTTT.

CDR3 region: CASSPAGGAFNEQFF. In nucleotides, the CDR3 is TGTGCCAGCAGCCCAGCGGGGGGGGCCTTCAATGAGCAGTTCTTC. The rearrangement uses TRBV7-6 and TRBJ2-1, with 10 bases identical to TRBD2. V shed 5 bases and J 6 bases; nucleotides not matched to a gene: 7. Germline V gene lookup returns CDR1 SGHVS and CDR2 FNYEAQ. The length of the CDR3 is 15 residues. The entire variable domain, with the rest obtained from reference TRBV7-6 and TRBJ2-1, is as follows: GAGVSQSPRYKVTKRGQDVALRCDPISGHVSLYWYRQALGQGPEFLTYFNYEAQQDKSGLPNDRFSAERPEGSISTLTIQRTEQRDSAMYRCASSPAGGAFNEQFFGPGTRLTVL.

There are a few counts of this clonotype. V gene TRBV29-1 combines with J gene TRBJ2-7; 7 positions match TRBD2. The CDR3 is 14 residues long. CDR1 and CDR2 from the germline V gene are SQVTM and ANQGSEA. The J segment lost 6 bases and the V segment lost 0 bases, leaving 8 bases of the junction unmatched. The CDR3 spells CSVEEGGGRLEQYF. CDR3 DNA sequence: TGCAGCGTTGAAGAAGGCGGGGGTCGACTCGAGCAGTACTTC.

This clonotype turned up a few times. The chain combines TRBV7-2 with TRBJ1-2, with D possibly TRBD1 on 5 matching bases. The V gene's germline CDR1 is SGHTA and CDR2 FQGNSA. V dropped 5 bases and J dropped 1 base, with 17 bases sitting between them. The length of the CDR3 is 16 residues. The CDR3 is CASSPYPGRSNYGYTF. The CDR3 coding sequence is TGTGCCAGCAGCCCATACCCGGGACGGAGTAACTATGGCTACACCTTC.

This clonotype was counted a few times. The rearrangement uses TRBV9 and TRBJ2-2; possibly TRBD1 for D (5 bases). Germline V lookup: CDR1 SGDLS, CDR2 YYNGEE. The CDR3 runs to 14 residues. The V and J ends lost 2 bases and 4 bases respectively, with 9 bases between them. The chain's CDR3 is CASSVLQVTGELFF. The CDR3, as DNA: TGTGCCAGCAGCGTTCTACAGGTCACCGGGGAGCTGTTTTTT.

Only a few counts were recorded for this clonotype. The V call is TRBV4-3, the J call TRBJ2-4; TRBD2 agrees at 16 bases. The CDR3 length is 20 residues. The V and J ends lost 0 bases and 5 bases, in that order; junction bases with no gene match: 10. Germline lookup yields CDR1 LGHNA and CDR2 YSLEER. CDR3 region: CASSQEGTSGGAGSQNIQYF. In nucleotides, the CDR3 is TGCGCCAGCAGCCAAGAAGGGACTAGCGGGGGGGCCGGGTCACAAAACATTCAGTACTTC.

This clonotype was counted between two and nine times. With a much larger clone just one base away, this may be a read error. This chain uses TRBV14 with TRBJ1-3; D may be TRBD1 (6 bases). The CDR3 is made up of 13 amino acids. The germline V gene has CDR1 SGHDN and CDR2 FVKESK. Trimming pared 4 bases from V and 3 bases from J, leaving 7 bases between. The CDR3 loop is CASSRDIGNTIYF. The CDR3 DNA sequence: TGTGCCAGCAGCCGGGACATTGGAAACACCATATATTTT. The variable domain in full, completed from reference TRBV14 and TRBJ1-3, reads EAGVTQFPSHSVIEKGQTVTLRCDPISGHDNLYWYRRVMGKEIKFLLHFVKESKQDESGMPNNRFLAERTGGTYSTLKVQPAELEDSGVYFCASSRDIGNTIYFGEGSWLTVV.

The chain recombines TRBV4-3 with TRBJ1-5; the D is unclear. The CDR3 covers 14 residues. V lost 0 bases and J lost 2, with 5 bases in between. Germline lookup yields CDR1 LGHNA and CDR2 YSLEER. This CDR3 is CASSQERGNQPQHF. CDR3 sequence (DNA): TGCGCCAGCAGCCAAGAGAGAGGCAATCAGCCCCAGCATTTT.

This clonotype has a handful of counts. The rearrangement joins TRBV15 to TRBJ2-1; a possible D gene is TRBD1 (6 bases). Trimming pared 2 bases from V and 8 bases from J, leaving 19 bases between. The CDR3 covers 16 residues. Germline V gene lookup returns CDR1 LNHNV and CDR2 YYDKDF (reference sequence). The CDR3 sequence: CATSRNRASRFDEQFF. Written as DNA, the CDR3 is TGTGCCACCAGCAGAAACAGGGCCTCTCGCTTCGATGAGCAGTTCTTC.

The chain uses TRBV11-2 and TRBJ2-5; D is uncertain. This CDR3 spans 14 amino acids. Trimming took 1 base from V and 6 from J, leaving 12 bases between them. Germline V gene data show CDR1 as SGHAT and CDR2 as FQNNGV. Written as DNA, the CDR3 is TGTGCCAGCAGCTTAGGGGTCCCCTTGAAGACCCAGTACTTC. It translates to CASSLGVPLKTQYF. Filled out from reference TRBV11-2 and TRBJ2-5, the complete variable domain reads EAGVAQSPRYKIIEKRQSVAFWCNPISGHATLYWYQQILGQGPKLLIQFQNNGVVDDSQLPKDRFSAERLKGVDSTLKIQPAKLEDSAVYLCASSLGVPLKTQYFGPGTRLLVL.

The V gene is TRBV2, the J gene TRBJ2-5; D is possibly TRBD2 (6 bases). V lost 6 bases and J 10 bases, leaving 18 bases between the germline ends. CDR3 length: 13 residues. Germline V CDR1 and CDR2: SNHLY, FYNNEI. The chain's CDR3 is CASRDGTAGIQYF. The DNA for the CDR3 is TGTGCCAGCAGGGACGGGACCGCGGGGATCCAGTACTTC.

This clonotype was picked up a small number of times. The chain has TRBV9 and TRBJ2-7; D is unresolved. The CDR3 spans 13 residues. Germline values: CDR1 SGDLS, CDR2 YYNGEE. Trimming shortened V by 0 bases and J by 7 bases, and 11 bases separated the two germline ends. The CDR3 is CASSVGSSREQYF. For the CDR3, the DNA is TGTGCCAGCAGCGTAGGGAGCTCTAGGGAGCAGTACTTC.